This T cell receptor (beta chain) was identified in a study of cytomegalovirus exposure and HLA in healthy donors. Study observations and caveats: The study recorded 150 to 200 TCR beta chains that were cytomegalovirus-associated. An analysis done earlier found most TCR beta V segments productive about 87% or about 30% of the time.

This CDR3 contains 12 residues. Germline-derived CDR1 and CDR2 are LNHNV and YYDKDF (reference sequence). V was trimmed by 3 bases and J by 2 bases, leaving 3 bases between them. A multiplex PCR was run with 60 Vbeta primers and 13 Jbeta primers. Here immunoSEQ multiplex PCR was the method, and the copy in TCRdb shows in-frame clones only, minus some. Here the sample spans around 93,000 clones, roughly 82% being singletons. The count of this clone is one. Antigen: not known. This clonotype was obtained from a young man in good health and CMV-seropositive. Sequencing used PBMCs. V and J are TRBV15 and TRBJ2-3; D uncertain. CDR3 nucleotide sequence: TGTGCCACCAGCAGGTACACAGATACGCAGTATTTT. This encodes CATSRYTDTQYF.